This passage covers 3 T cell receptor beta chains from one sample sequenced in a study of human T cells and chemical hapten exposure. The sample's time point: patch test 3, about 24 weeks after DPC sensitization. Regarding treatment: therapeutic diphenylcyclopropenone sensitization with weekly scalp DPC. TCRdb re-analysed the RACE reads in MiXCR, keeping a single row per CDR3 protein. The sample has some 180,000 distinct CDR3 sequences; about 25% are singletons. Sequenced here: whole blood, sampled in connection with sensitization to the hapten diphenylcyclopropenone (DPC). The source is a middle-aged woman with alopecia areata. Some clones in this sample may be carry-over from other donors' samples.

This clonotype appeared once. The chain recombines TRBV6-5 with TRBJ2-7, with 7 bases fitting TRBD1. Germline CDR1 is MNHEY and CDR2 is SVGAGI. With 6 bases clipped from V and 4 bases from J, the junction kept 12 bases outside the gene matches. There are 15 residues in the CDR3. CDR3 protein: CASRQGQEDSYEQYF. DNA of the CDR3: TGTGCCAGCAGACAAGGACAGGAGGATTCTTACGAGCAGTACTTC.

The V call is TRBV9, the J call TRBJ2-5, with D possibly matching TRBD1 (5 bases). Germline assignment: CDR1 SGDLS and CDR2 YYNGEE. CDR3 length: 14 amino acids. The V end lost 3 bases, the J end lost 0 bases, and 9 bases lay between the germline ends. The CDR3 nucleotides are TGTGCCAGCAGCGCGCGACAGTACCAAGAGACCCAGTACTTC. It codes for CASSARQYQETQYF.

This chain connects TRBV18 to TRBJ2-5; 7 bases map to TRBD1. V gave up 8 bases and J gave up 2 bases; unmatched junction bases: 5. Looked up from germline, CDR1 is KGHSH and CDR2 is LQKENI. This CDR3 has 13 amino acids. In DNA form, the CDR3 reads TGTGCCAGCAACCGGGACAGACAAGAGACCCAGTACTTC. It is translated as CASNRDRQETQYF.